Below, 2 T cell receptor beta chains from the same sample are listed, as sequenced in a study of early T cells in non-severe SARS-CoV-2 infection. TCRdb re-analysed the 5' RACE reads in MiXCR, keeping a single row per CDR3 protein. The sample lists 35,000 to 50,000 distinct CDR3 sequences, 20% to 25% occurring once. The material was whole blood, obtained at baseline. Receptor source: an adult who was a healthcare worker with PCR-confirmed SARS-CoV-2 infection or an uninfected control (not recorded which).

The chain recombines TRBV20-1 with TRBJ2-7, with D perhaps TRBD2 (6 bases). The CDR3 covers 14 residues. Trimming removed 5 bases at V and 3 bases at J, with 17 bases between. Germline assignment: CDR1 DFQATT and CDR2 SNEGSKA (reference sequence). The CDR3 is CSAAPPGGVYEQYF. The CDR3 coding sequence is TGCAGTGCTGCCCCCCCCGGGGGAGTCTACGAGCAGTACTTC.

This clonotype was counted once. V is TRBV11-2 and J is TRBJ2-2; D not resolved. V lost 1 base and J lost 5, with 11 bases in between. This CDR3 contains 15 residues. CDR1 SGHAT and CDR2 FQNNGV come from the germline V gene. The CDR3 protein is CASSLGGVATGELFF. CDR3 DNA: TGTGCCAGCAGCTTAGGTGGCGTGGCTACCGGGGAGCTGTTTTTT.